The T cell receptor (beta chain) described here comes from a study of blood T cell repertoires in COVID-19. The V gene's germline CDR1 is SNHLY and CDR2 FYNNEI. The CDR3 consists of 13 residues. V lost 3 bases and J 4 bases, leaving 9 bases between the germline ends. This clone occurred a few times. Generated by immunoSEQ multiplex PCR, the TCRdb table keeps only in-frame clones and is missing some. The table records 260,000 or so clones, around 82% of them present only once. This sequence joins TRBV2 and TRBJ1-1, with D uncertain. Sequencing was done on a sample of peripheral blood. The source of this sequence is a human donor in a cohort sampled during active COVID-19. The CDR3 DNA reads TGTGCCAGCAGTGAGCGGGGATTCACTGAAGCTTTCTTT. Translated, it gives CASSERGFTEAFF. Full variable domain (rest looked up from reference TRBV2 and TRBJ1-1): EPEVTQTPSHQVTQMGQEVILRCVPISNHLYFYWYRQILGQKVEFLVSFYNNEISEKSEIFDDQFSVERPDGSNFTLKIRSTKLEDSAMYFCASSERGFTEAFFGQGTRLTVV.